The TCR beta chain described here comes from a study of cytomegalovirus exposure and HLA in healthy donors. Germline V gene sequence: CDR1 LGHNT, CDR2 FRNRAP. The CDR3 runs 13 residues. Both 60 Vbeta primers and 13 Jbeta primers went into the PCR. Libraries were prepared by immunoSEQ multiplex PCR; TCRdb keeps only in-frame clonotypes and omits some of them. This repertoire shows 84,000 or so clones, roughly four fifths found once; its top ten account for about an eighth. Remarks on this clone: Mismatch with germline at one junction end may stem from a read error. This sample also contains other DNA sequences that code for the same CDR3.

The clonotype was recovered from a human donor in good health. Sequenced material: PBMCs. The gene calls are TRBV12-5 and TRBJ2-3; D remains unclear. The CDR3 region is CASGLGHTDTQYF. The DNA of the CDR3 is TGTGCTAGTGGTTTGGGACACACAGATACACAGTATTTT.